This T cell receptor (beta chain) was recovered during a study of cytomegalovirus exposure and HLA in healthy donors. As for the study in general: Assignment to the Caucasian-associated ancestry cluster applied to approximately 80% of the approximately 420 genotyped donors. Points from the study as a whole: Sequencing had likely introduced a cluster of highly shared sequence variants as an artifact.

Donors likely had unrecorded immune exposures despite being nominally healthy when sampled. The PCR had 60 Vbeta and 13 Jbeta primers. Clones were sequenced by immunoSEQ multiplex PCR, and TCRdb holds only the in-frame ones, with some missing. The table records about 160,000 clones, roughly 80% of them present only once. Unmatched junction bases numbered 5, after V lost 6 bases and J lost 9 bases. Germline V lookup: CDR1 SQVTM, CDR2 ANQGSEA. This CDR3 has 11 residues. Comments on this clone: The antigen is not known.

The source of this sequence is a male donor in good health and CMV-seronegative. Input material: PBMCs. The genes are TRBV29-1 and TRBJ2-3; TRBD1 aligns across 8 bases. CDR3 amino acids: CSVDGQGTQYF. Here the CDR3 DNA reads TGCAGCGTCGACGGACAGGGAACGCAGTATTTT.